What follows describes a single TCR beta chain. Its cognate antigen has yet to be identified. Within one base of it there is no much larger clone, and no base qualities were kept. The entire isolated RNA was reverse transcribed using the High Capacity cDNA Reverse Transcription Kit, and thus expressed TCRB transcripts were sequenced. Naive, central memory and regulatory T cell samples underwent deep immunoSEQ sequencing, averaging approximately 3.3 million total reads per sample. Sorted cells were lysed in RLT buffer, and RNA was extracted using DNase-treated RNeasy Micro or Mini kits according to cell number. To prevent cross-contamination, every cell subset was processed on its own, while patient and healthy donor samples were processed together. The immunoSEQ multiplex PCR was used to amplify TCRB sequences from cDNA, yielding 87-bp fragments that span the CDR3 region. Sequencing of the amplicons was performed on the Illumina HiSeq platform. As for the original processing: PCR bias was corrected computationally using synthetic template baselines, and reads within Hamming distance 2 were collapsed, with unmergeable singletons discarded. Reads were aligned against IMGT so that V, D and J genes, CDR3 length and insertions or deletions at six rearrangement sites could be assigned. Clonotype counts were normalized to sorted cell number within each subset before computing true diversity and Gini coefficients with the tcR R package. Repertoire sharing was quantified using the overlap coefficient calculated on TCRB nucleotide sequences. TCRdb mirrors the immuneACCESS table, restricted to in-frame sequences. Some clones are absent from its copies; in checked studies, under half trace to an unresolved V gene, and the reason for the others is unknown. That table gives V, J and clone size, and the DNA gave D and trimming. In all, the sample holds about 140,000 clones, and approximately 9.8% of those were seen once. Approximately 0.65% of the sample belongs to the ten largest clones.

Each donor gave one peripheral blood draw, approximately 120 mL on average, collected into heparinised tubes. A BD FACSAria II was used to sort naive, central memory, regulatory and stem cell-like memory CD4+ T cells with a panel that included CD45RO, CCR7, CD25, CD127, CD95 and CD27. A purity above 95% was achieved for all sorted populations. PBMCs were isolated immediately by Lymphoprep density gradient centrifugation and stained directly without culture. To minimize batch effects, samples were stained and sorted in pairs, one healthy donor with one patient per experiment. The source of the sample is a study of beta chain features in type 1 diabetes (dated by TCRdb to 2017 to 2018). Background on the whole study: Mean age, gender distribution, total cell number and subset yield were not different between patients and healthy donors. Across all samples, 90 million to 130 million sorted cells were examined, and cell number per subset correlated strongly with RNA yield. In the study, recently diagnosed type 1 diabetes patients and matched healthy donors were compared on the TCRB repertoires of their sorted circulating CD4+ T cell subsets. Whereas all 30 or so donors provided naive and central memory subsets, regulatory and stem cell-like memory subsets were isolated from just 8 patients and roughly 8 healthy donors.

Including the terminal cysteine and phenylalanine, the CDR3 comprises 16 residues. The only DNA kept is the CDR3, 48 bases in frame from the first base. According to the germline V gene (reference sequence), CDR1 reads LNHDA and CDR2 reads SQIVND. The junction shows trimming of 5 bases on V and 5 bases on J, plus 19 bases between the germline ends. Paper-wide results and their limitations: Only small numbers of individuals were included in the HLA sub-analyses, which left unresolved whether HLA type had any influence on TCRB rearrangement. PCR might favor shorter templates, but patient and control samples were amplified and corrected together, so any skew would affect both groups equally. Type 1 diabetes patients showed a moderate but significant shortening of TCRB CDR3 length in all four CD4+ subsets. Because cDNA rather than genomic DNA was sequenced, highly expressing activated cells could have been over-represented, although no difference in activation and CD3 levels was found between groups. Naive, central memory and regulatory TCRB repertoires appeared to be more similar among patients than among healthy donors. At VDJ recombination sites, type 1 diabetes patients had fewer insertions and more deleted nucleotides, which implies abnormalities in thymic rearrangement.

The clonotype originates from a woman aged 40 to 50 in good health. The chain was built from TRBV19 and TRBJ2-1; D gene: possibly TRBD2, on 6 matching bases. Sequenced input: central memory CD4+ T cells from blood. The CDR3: CASSAPRGSGNNEQFF. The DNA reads TGTGCCAGTAGTGCCCCCCGGGGGAGTGGGAACAATGAGCAGTTCTTC.